This TCR beta chain is from a study of blood T cell repertoires in COVID-19. Study background: The samples span acute and convalescent COVID-19 from the United States, Italy and Spain. Sample material is recorded as cDNA or gDNA derived from T cells, B-cell-depleted T cells, or PBMCs.

Germline V gene sequence: CDR1 SGHDT, CDR2 YYEEEE. CDR3 length: 18 residues. V trimming: 2 bases; J trimming: 3 bases; junction bases outside the gene matches: 11. As processed by the authors: Reference gene primer amplification gave nucleated cell count estimates. Produced via immunoSEQ multiplex PCR; TCRdb's table is partial and in-frame only. That table is the source of V, J and clone size, and D and trimming were worked out from the DNA. The sample has some 97,000 clones, approximately 81% seen once. This TCR came from a human donor in a cohort sampled during active COVID-19. Specimen: peripheral blood. This chain connects TRBV5-6 to TRBJ1-5; 10 bases match TRBD1. The CDR3: CASSFRDRGDINNQPQHF. For the CDR3, the DNA is TGTGCCAGCAGCTTCCGGGACAGGGGAGATATTAACAATCAGCCCCAGCATTTT.